These 29 T cell receptor beta chains share one sample of origin, sequenced in a study of human CD8 memory T cell subsets. Construction of TCR beta libraries was accomplished by means of UMI-labeled 5' RACE. TCRdb re-called the 5' RACE reads and gives one entry per CDR3 protein, without DNA. The listing records some 6,900 distinct CDR3 sequences. CCR7+ PD-1+ TIGIT+ early memory CD8+ T cells with exhausted-like traits constituted the TPEX cells. Source material: CD8+ T cells from PBMCs. All receptors derive from a human donor in good health.

The chain joins TRBV28 to TRBJ2-7. There are 13 residues in the CDR3. Germline-derived CDR1 and CDR2 are MDHEN and SYDVKM. CDR3 protein: CASSLIRVPEQYF.

This clonotype is labeled medium-sized based on frequency. The chain links TRBV28 to TRBJ1-5; no DNA is available, so the TRBD1 call from TCRdb remains unchecked. Germline CDR1 and CDR2: MDHEN and SYDVKM. There are 18 residues in the CDR3. The CDR3 reads CASSPPTGAYGGNQPQHF.

The genes are TRBV29-1 and TRBJ1-2; as DNA is missing, the TRBD1 call by TCRdb cannot be tested. The CDR3 runs to 19 residues. Germline-derived CDR1 and CDR2 are SQVTM and ANQGSEA. CDR3 region: CSVAPVGSGLQGATYGYTF. Looking up the rest from reference TRBV29-1 and TRBJ1-2 gives the full variable domain: SAVISQKPSRDICQRGTSLTIQCQVDSQVTMMFWYRQQPGQSLTLIATANQGSEATYESGFVIDKFPISRPNLTFSTLTVSNMSPEDSSIYLCSVAPVGSGLQGATYGYTFGSGTRLTVV.

The V and J genes are TRBV25-1 and TRBJ1-2; TCRdb selects TRBD1, and the lack of DNA leaves this call unchecked. Germline CDR1 is MGHDK and CDR2 is SYGVNS. The CDR3 length is 17 residues. CDR3 amino acids: CASSESPNRELGGGYTF.

J is TRBJ2-7 and V is TRBV5-4; the TCRdb D gene call, TRBD1, has no DNA to confirm it. The CDR3 extends over 14 amino acids. In germline, CDR1 is SGHNT, CDR2 YYREEE (reference sequence). The CDR3 sequence is CASSWGTGSYEQYF.

This chain joins TRBV20-1 and TRBJ2-1. This CDR3 spans 14 amino acids. Germline V gene data show CDR1 as DFQATT and CDR2 as SNEGSKA (reference sequence). CDR3 residues: CSAFDRSSYNEQFF.

The CDR3 region is CASSYSYVPGQGANEQFF. V and J are TRBV6-6 and TRBJ2-1; TCRdb selects TRBD1, and the lack of DNA leaves this call unchecked. CDR3 size: 18 residues. CDR1 is MNHNY, CDR2 SVGAGI, per germline (reference sequence).

The genes are TRBV16 and TRBJ1-1. The CDR3 extends over 15 amino acids. CDR1 and CDR2 from the germline V gene are KGHSY and FQNENV. This CDR3 is CASSQSKMHYTEAFF.

The CDR3 protein is CSVEDDGRQGPGYTF. The chain uses TRBV29-1 and TRBJ1-2; TCRdb's D gene call, TRBD1, goes unchecked for lack of DNA. CDR3 length: 15 residues. CDR1 and CDR2 (germline): SQVTM, ANQGSEA. Full variable domain (remainder filled in from reference TRBV29-1 and TRBJ1-2): SAVISQKPSRDICQRGTSLTIQCQVDSQVTMMFWYRQQPGQSLTLIATANQGSEATYESGFVIDKFPISRPNLTFSTLTVSNMSPEDSSIYLCSVEDDGRQGPGYTFGSGTRLTVV.

This clonotype is called medium-sized based on its frequency. The chain employs TRBV7-9 and TRBJ2-5; as DNA is missing, the TRBD2 call by TCRdb cannot be tested. Germline assignment: CDR1 SEHNR and CDR2 FQNEAQ (reference sequence). This CDR3 region has 13 residues. The CDR3 protein is CASRKEGQETQYF.

The chain is built from TRBV4-1 and TRBJ1-2; no DNA is available, so the TRBD1 call from TCRdb remains unchecked. The germline gives CDR1 MGHRA, CDR2 YSYEKL. The CDR3 sequence is 15 residues long. The CDR3 protein is CASSQALTGGYGYTF.

The rearrangement joins TRBV19 to TRBJ1-2; TCRdb outputs TRBD1, but without DNA this stays unchecked. The CDR3 consists of 13 residues. CDR1 LNHDA and CDR2 SQIVND come from the germline V gene (reference sequence). The CDR3 loop reads CASSIGDPGDYTF.

The chain couples TRBV7-3 to TRBJ2-7; TCRdb proposes TRBD1, but this gene call is untestable without DNA. Germline-derived CDR1 and CDR2 are SGHTA and FQGTGA. This CDR3 has 15 amino acids. CDR3 residues: CASSRGTGEGYEQYF. Variable domain in full (rest from reference TRBV7-3 and TRBJ2-7): GAGVSQTPSNKVTEKGKYVELRCDPISGHTALYWYRQSLGQGPEFLIYFQGTGAADDSGLPNDRFFAVRPEGSVSTLKIQRTERGDSAVYLCASSRGTGEGYEQYFGPGTRLTVT.

The chain uses TRBV25-1 and TRBJ2-7. The CDR3 totals 12 residues. Per the germline V gene, CDR1 is MGHDK and CDR2 is SYGVNS. The CDR3 loop is CASSDDSYEQYF.

The chain's CDR3 is CASSYSGQTGGDTQYF. The chain carries TRBV6-5 and TRBJ2-3; TCRdb's D call, TRBD1, is unchecked because there is no DNA. Germline CDR1 and CDR2: MNHEY and SVGAGI. The CDR3 consists of 16 residues.

This sequence joins TRBV11-2 and TRBJ2-2. The CDR3 has 12 residues. The germline CDR1 and CDR2 sequences are SGHAT and FQNNGV. CDR3: CASRENTGELFF. Drawing the rest from reference TRBV11-2 and TRBJ2-2, the complete variable domain is EAGVAQSPRYKIIEKRQSVAFWCNPISGHATLYWYQQILGQGPKLLIQFQNNGVVDDSQLPKDRFSAERLKGVDSTLKIQPAKLEDSAVYLCASRENTGELFFGEGSRLTVL.

The chain joins TRBV27 to TRBJ2-2; absent DNA, TCRdb's TRBD1 call cannot be checked. CDR3 length: 16 residues. The germline CDR1 and CDR2 sequences are MNHEY and SMNVEV (reference sequence). The chain's CDR3 is CASSLGAGTRIGELFF.

This clonotype is labeled medium-sized based on frequency. The rearrangement links TRBV7-9 to TRBJ2-3; TCRdb reports TRBD1, a call that lacks DNA to check it against. Germline V gene data show CDR1 as SEHNR and CDR2 as FQNEAQ (reference sequence). The CDR3 has 17 residues. The CDR3 protein is CASSLYGGGQSTDTQYF.

The chain combines TRBV6-8 with TRBJ2-1; TCRdb's D call, TRBD2, is unchecked because there is no DNA. CDR1 and CDR2 from the germline V gene are MNHGY and SAAAGT. The CDR3 consists of 14 residues. CDR3 sequence: CASSPASGYNEQFF.

The chain combines TRBV4-2 with TRBJ1-2; TCRdb's D call of TRBD1 is untestable without DNA. Germline V CDR1 and CDR2: LGHNA, YNFKEQ. CDR3 length: 15 residues. CDR3 sequence: CASSQGVRGSYGYTF.

This clonotype is called medium-sized based on its frequency. The chain employs TRBV7-8 and TRBJ2-7; there is no DNA to check the TCRdb D call of TRBD1. The CDR3 covers 17 residues. The germline CDR1 and CDR2 sequences are SGHVS and FQNEAQ. The CDR3 sequence: CASSLGTGGPLYYEQYF.

The chain links TRBV7-7 to TRBJ2-2; TCRdb indicates TRBD2, and absent DNA this call remains unverified. CDR3 length: 17 residues. In germline, CDR1 is SSHAT, CDR2 FNYEAQ (reference sequence). CDR3 sequence: CASSLAGAGDSTGELFF.

This chain joins TRBV29-1 and TRBJ2-3. The CDR3 spans 13 residues. The V gene's germline CDR1 is SQVTM and CDR2 ANQGSEA. CDR3 amino acids: CSVVGLPFDTQYF.

This clonotype is classed as medium-sized by frequency. V is TRBV4-2 and J is TRBJ1-2. CDR3 length: 14 amino acids. From germline, CDR1 is LGHNA and CDR2 YNFKEQ. CDR3 protein: CASSQGIGFDGYTF.

The V gene is TRBV29-1, the J gene TRBJ2-5; the D call from TCRdb, TRBD2, cannot be confirmed without DNA. Germline assignment: CDR1 SQVTM and CDR2 ANQGSEA. CDR3 length equals 13 residues. The CDR3 spells CSVAPPDQETQYF.

This clonotype registers medium-sized by frequency. This chain links TRBV16 with TRBJ2-1; the D call from TCRdb, TRBD1, cannot be confirmed without DNA. The length of the CDR3 is 13 residues. The V gene's germline CDR1 is KGHSY and CDR2 FQNENV. CDR3 in amino acids: CASAPREDNEQFF. Looking up the rest from reference TRBV16 and TRBJ2-1 gives the full variable domain: GEEVAQTPKHLVRGEGQKAKLYCAPIKGHSYVFWYQQVLKNEFKFLISFQNENVFDETGMPKERFSAKCLPNSPCSLEIQATKLEDSAVYFCASAPREDNEQFFGPGTRLTVL.

The V call is TRBV2, the J call TRBJ2-2. Looked up from germline, CDR1 is SNHLY and CDR2 is FYNNEI. The CDR3 contains 15 residues. The CDR3 sequence is CASSEELLNTGELFF.

This clonotype registers medium-sized by frequency. The rearrangement joins TRBV5-5 to TRBJ2-5; lacking DNA, the TRBD1 call made by TCRdb goes unchecked. CDR1 SGHKS and CDR2 YYEKEE come from the germline V gene (reference sequence). The CDR3 spans 13 residues. The CDR3 loop reads CATTGQGGQTQYF.

The rearrangement uses TRBV20-1 and TRBJ2-7; the D gene TCRdb calls, TRBD1, cannot be checked with no DNA. Germline CDR1 is DFQATT and CDR2 is SNEGSKA (reference sequence). The CDR3 spans 13 residues. The CDR3 sequence: CSASGQVTYEQYF.